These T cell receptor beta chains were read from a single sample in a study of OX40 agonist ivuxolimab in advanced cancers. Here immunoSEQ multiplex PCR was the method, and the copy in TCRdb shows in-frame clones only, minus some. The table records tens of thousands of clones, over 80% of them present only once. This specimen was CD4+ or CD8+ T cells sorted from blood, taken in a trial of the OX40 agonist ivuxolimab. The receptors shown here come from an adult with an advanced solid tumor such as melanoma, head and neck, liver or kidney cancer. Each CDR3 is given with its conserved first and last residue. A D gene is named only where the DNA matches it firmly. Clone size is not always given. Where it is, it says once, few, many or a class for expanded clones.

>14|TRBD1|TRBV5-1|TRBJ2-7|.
CASSLGDRAYEQYF
TGCGCCAGCAGCTTGGGAGACAGGGCCTACGAGCAGTACTTC
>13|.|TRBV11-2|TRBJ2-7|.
CASSLATLYEQYF
TGTGCCAGCAGCTTAGCTACTCTCTACGAGCAGTACTTC
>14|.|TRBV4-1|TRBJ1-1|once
CASSQAGMNTEAFF
TGCGCCAGCAGCCAAGCAGGGATGAACACTGAAGCTTTCTTT
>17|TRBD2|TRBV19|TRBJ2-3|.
CASSVLPGLGRSDTQYF
TGTGCCAGTAGTGTCCTCCCGGGACTAGGGAGATCAGATACGCAGTATTTT
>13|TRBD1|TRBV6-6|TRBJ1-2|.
CASSYRTGFGYTF
TGTGCCAGCAGTTATAGGACAGGGTTTGGCTACACCTTC
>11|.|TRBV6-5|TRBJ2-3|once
CASSLGHTQYF
TGTGCCAGCAGCCTGGGACATACGCAGTATTTT
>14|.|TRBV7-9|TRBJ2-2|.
CASRQGLHTGELFF
TGTGCCAGCAGACAGGGACTGCATACCGGGGAGCTGTTTTTT
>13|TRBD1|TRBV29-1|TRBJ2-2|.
CSVSARGLGELFF
TGCAGCGTTTCTGCCAGGGGGCTCGGGGAGCTGTTTTTT
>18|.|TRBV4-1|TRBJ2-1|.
CASSQASPVQQDYNEQFF
TGCGCCAGCAGCCAAGCTAGCCCCGTCCAGCAGGATTACAATGAGCAGTTCTTC
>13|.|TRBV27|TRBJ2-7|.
CASSVFLNREQYF
TGTGCCAGCAGTGTATTCCTGAATCGCGAGCAGTACTTC
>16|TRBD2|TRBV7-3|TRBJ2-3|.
CASSRNPGLVADTQYF
TGTGCCAGCAGCAGAAATCCGGGACTAGTGGCAGATACGCAGTATTTT
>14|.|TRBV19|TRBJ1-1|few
CASSFLGGNTEAFF
TGTGCCAGTAGCTTTCTTGGGGGGAACACTGAAGCTTTCTTT
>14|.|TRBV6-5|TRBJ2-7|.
CASSYPGLLYEQYF
TGTGCCAGCAGTTACCCGGGACTTCTCTACGAGCAGTACTTC
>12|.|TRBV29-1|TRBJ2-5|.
CSVDRGQETQYF
TGCAGCGTTGATCGGGGCCAAGAGACCCAGTACTTC
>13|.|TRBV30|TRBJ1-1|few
CAWSVWVNTEAFF
TGTGCCTGGAGTGTTTGGGTGAACACTGAAGCTTTCTTT
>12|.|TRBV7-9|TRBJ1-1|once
CASSSRDTEAFF
TGTGCCAGCAGCTCCAGGGACACTGAAGCTTTCTTT
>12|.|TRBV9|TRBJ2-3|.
CASSPGANTQYF
TGTGCCAGCAGCCCCGGGGCGAATACGCAGTATTTT
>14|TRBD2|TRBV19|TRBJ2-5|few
CASGTSGDQETQYF
TGTGCCAGTGGGACTAGCGGGGACCAAGAGACCCAGTACTTC
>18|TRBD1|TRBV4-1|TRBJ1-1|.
CASSPPGTGTTTNTEAFF
TGCGCCAGCAGCCCCCCCGGGACAGGGACAACCACGAACACTGAAGCTTTCTTT
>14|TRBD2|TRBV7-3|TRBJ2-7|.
CASSLSGGGAEQYF
TGTGCCAGCAGCTTATCGGGAGGCGGAGCCGAGCAGTACTTC